A selection of T cell receptor beta chains follows, all from one sample in a study of T cells in Graves' hyperthyroidism and ophthalmopathy. TCRdb reanalysed the multiplex PCR reads using MiXCR and keeps one entry per CDR3 protein. Here the sample spans about 290,000 distinct CDR3 sequences, approximately 15% being singletons. The sample taken for sequencing was blood. The origin of the receptors is a woman between 40 and 55 years old with Graves' hyperthyroidism. CDR3s include the opening cysteine and the closing phenylalanine or tryptophan. Each record gives: CDR3 protein, CDR3 DNA, D gene, clone size, J gene, V gene. D genes are given only for firm matches. Only part of the rows carry a size: once, few, many, or a class if the clone is expanded.

CSARDLGNPDTQYF TGCAGTGCTAGAGATCTGGGCAACCCAGATACGCAGTATTTT . . TRBJ2-3 TRBV20-1
CASSADRGYTGELFF TGCGCCAGCAGCGCTGACAGGGGGTACACCGGGGAGCTGTTTTTT TRBD1 few TRBJ2-2 TRBV5-1
CASTKGDYGYTF TGTGCCAGCACAAAGGGGGATTATGGCTACACCTTC . many TRBJ1-2 TRBV11-2
CAGSFGLIDTQYF TGTGCCGGCAGTTTTGGCCTCATAGATACGCAGTATTTT . many TRBJ2-3 TRBV12-3/TRBV12-4
CASSPREPYEQFF TGTGCCAGCAGCCCGCGGGAACCATATGAGCAGTTCTTC . few TRBJ2-1 TRBV7-2
CSALSASGRTDTQYF TGCAGTGCTCTCTCGGCTAGCGGGAGAACAGATACGCAGTATTTT TRBD2 many TRBJ2-3 TRBV20-1
CASSSDRGAYNEQFF TGTGCCAGCAGCTCCGACAGGGGCGCCTACAATGAGCAGTTCTTC TRBD1 few TRBJ2-1 TRBV7-2
CASSLAGQYTGELFF TGTGCCAGCAGCTTAGCGGGACAGTACACCGGGGAGCTGTTTTTT TRBD1 many TRBJ2-2 TRBV7-8
CASSILAGDVDEQFF TGTGCCAGTAGTATTCTAGCGGGGGACGTCGATGAGCAGTTCTTC TRBD2 few TRBJ2-1 TRBV19
CATSERTSGVGEQFF TGTGCCACCAGTGAAAGGACTAGCGGGGTCGGTGAGCAGTTCTTC TRBD2 many TRBJ2-1 TRBV24-1
CASSQEGVRFDSPLHF TGCGCCAGCAGCCAAGAGGGGGTGAGATTTGATTCACCCCTCCACTTT . . TRBJ1-6 TRBV4-1
CASSTRARYNEQFF TGTGCCAGTAGTACACGGGCCCGTTACAATGAGCAGTTCTTC . few TRBJ2-1 TRBV19
CASTSADTQYF TGTGCCAGCACCTCGGCAGATACGCAGTATTTT . many TRBJ2-3 TRBV3-1
CAWTTGVRGYTF TGTGCCTGGACTACAGGGGTGCGGGGCTACACCTTC TRBD1 few TRBJ1-2 TRBV30
CASSLPRGAGMLTEAFF TGTGCCAGCAGCTTACCCCGTGGGGCAGGAATGCTGACTGAAGCTTTCTTT . many TRBJ1-1 TRBV7-9
CASSETSGGETQYF TGTGCCAGCAGTGAGACTAGCGGCGGCGAGACCCAGTACTTC TRBD2 . TRBJ2-5 TRBV2
CASSVTARAEAFF TGTGCCAGCAGTGTGACGGCGAGGGCTGAAGCTTTCTTT . . TRBJ1-1 TRBV6-4
CASSAGTDYNEQFF TGTGCCAGTAGTGCAGGGACAGACTACAATGAGCAGTTCTTC TRBD1 . TRBJ2-1 TRBV19
CSARTGNSPLHF TGCAGTGCTAGGACTGGGAATTCACCCCTCCACTTT . many TRBJ1-6 TRBV20-1
CATSGPANTGELFF TGTGCCACCAGTGGGCCCGCGAACACCGGGGAGCTGTTTTTT . many TRBJ2-2 TRBV24-1
CSVEDLGNEQFF TGCAGCGTTGAAGATTTGGGCAATGAGCAGTTCTTC . many TRBJ2-1 TRBV29-1
CSARDRGSTGELFF TGCAGTGCTCGGGACAGGGGGAGCACCGGGGAGCTGTTTTTT TRBD1 few TRBJ2-2 TRBV20-1
CASSGPTGDTGELFF TGTGCCAGCTCAGGGCCGACAGGGGACACCGGGGAGCTGTTTTTT TRBD1 . TRBJ2-2 TRBV18
CANPGTTGELFF TGTGCCAACCCAGGGACAACCGGGGAGCTGTTTTTT . few TRBJ2-2 TRBV7-2
CASSLNRGLAGELFF TGTGCCAGCAGCCTAAACAGGGGGCTGGCCGGGGAGCTGTTTTTT TRBD1 . TRBJ2-2 TRBV7-2
CASSGAHSNQPQHF TGTGCCAGCAGTGGGGCCCATAGCAATCAGCCCCAGCATTTT . many TRBJ1-5 TRBV2
CASSPSRRYNEQFF TGTGCCAGCTCACCAAGCCGAAGGTACAATGAGCAGTTCTTC . many TRBJ2-1 TRBV18
CASSRDRGNIQYF TGTGCCAGCAGTCGGGACAGGGGAAACATTCAGTACTTC TRBD1 many TRBJ2-4 TRBV6-2/TRBV6-3
CASSVAGTANQPQHF TGTGCCAGCAGTGTCGCCGGGACAGCCAATCAGCCCCAGCATTTT TRBD1 many TRBJ1-5 TRBV28
CASTNAGQGIQPQHF TGTGCCAGCACCAATGCAGGACAGGGAATTCAGCCCCAGCATTTT TRBD1 many TRBJ1-5 TRBV12-3/TRBV12-4
CSVDTGAGATDTRYF TGCAGCGTTGATACAGGGGCTGGTGCCACAGATACGCGGTATTTT TRBD1 . TRBJ2-3 TRBV29-1
CASSQGLAGPTQYF TGTGCCAGCAGCCAAGGACTAGCGGGGCCTACGCAGTATTTT TRBD2 . TRBJ2-3 TRBV3-1
CASSLWGETAYEQYF TGTGCCAGCAGCTTATGGGGCGAGACGGCCTACGAGCAGTACTTC . many TRBJ2-7 TRBV11-2
CASSHPQGCITEAFF TGTGCCAGCAGCCACCCACAGGGGTGCATCACTGAAGCTTTCTTT TRBD1 . TRBJ1-1 TRBV6-4
CAIGRDFASTDTQYF TGTGCCATCGGAAGGGACTTCGCATCCACAGATACGCAGTATTTT . many TRBJ2-3 TRBV10-3
CASSPPETYEQYF TGTGCCAGCTCACCACCGGAGACCTACGAGCAGTACTTC . . TRBJ2-7 TRBV18
CASKPTGSNTGELFF TGTGCCAGCAAGCCGACAGGGTCGAACACCGGGGAGCTGTTTTTT TRBD1 many TRBJ2-2 TRBV2
CASSTQTRSNQPQHF TGTGCCAGTAGTACTCAAACAAGGAGCAATCAGCCCCAGCATTTT . . TRBJ1-5 TRBV19
CATSDLQGKYGEAFF TGTGCCACCAGTGATTTACAGGGGAAATACGGTGAAGCTTTCTTT TRBD1 many TRBJ1-1 TRBV24-1
CASSFVQGAHEQYF TGTGCCAGCAGCTTCGTACAGGGGGCCCACGAGCAGTACTTC TRBD1 few TRBJ2-7 TRBV7-9
CASSLRGGAGEQYF TGTGCCAGCAGTTTGCGAGGGGGCGCGGGCGAGCAGTACTTC TRBD1 many TRBJ2-7 TRBV12-3/TRBV12-4
CASSQGVGETQYF TGTGCCAGCAGCCAGGGGGTTGGAGAGACCCAGTACTTC TRBD1 many TRBJ2-5 TRBV28
CASSEPPTSGRGWEQYF TGTGCCAGCAGTGAACCTCCGACTAGCGGGAGAGGGTGGGAGCAGTACTTC TRBD2 many TRBJ2-7 TRBV27
CASSPVRVGEQYF TGTGCCAGCAGCCCAGTACGCGTGGGCGAGCAGTACTTC . many TRBJ2-7 TRBV7-2
CASSERTVAKNIQYF TGTGCCAGTAGTGAGAGGACAGTAGCCAAAAACATTCAGTACTTC . few TRBJ2-4 TRBV19
CASSATGRETQYF TGTGCCAGCAGTGCGACAGGTCGAGAGACCCAGTACTTC . many TRBJ2-5 TRBV6-1
CASRDPEGQSTNTGELFF TGTGCCAGCAGGGATCCTGAAGGACAGTCAACTAACACCGGGGAGCTGTTTTTT . . TRBJ2-2 TRBV9
CASSEAVVADTQYF TGTGCCAGCAGTGAAGCAGTTGTGGCAGATACGCAGTATTTT . many TRBJ2-3 TRBV2
CSARENSGRVQFF TGCAGTGCCCGAGAGAATAGCGGGAGGGTGCAGTTCTTC TRBD2 . TRBJ2-1 TRBV20-1
CSARDITNEKLFF TGCAGTGCTAGAGATATCACTAATGAAAAACTGTTTTTT . many TRBJ1-4 TRBV20-1
CSARDPRGLAGGRTYNEQFF TGCAGTGCTAGAGATCCCCGAGGACTAGCGGGAGGCCGGACCTACAATGAGCAGTTCTTC TRBD2 . TRBJ2-1 TRBV20-1
CASSFPGSEAETQYF TGTGCCAGCAGCTTCCCGGGGAGTGAGGCGGAGACCCAGTACTTC . . TRBJ2-5 TRBV5-4
CASKRREYQETQYF TGTGCCAGCAAGCGCAGAGAGTACCAAGAGACCCAGTACTTC . many TRBJ2-5 TRBV12-3/TRBV12-4
CASRGVGTEAFF TGTGCCAGCAGGGGGGTGGGCACTGAAGCTTTCTTT . few TRBJ1-1 TRBV9
CASSYYGTGTQYF TGTGCCAGCAGTTATTATGGGACGGGGACCCAGTACTTC . . TRBJ2-5 TRBV12-3/TRBV12-4
CASSQDYGEIYEQYF TGCGCCAGCAGCCAAGATTACGGGGAAATCTACGAGCAGTACTTC . . TRBJ2-7 TRBV4-1
CASTPGQGHYGYTF TGTGCCAGTACCCCGGGACAGGGACACTATGGCTACACCTTC TRBD1 few TRBJ1-2 TRBV19